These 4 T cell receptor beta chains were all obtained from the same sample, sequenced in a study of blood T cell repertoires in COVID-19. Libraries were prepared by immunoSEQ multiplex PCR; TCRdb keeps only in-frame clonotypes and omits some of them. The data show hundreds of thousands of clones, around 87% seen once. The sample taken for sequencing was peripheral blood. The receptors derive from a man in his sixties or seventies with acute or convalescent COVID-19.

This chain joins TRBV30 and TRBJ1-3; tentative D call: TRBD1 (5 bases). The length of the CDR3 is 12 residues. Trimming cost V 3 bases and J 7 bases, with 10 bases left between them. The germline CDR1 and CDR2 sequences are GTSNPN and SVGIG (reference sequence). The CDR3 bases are TGTGCCTGGAGCGAGACAGTTAACACCATATATTTT. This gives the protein CAWSETVNTIYF.

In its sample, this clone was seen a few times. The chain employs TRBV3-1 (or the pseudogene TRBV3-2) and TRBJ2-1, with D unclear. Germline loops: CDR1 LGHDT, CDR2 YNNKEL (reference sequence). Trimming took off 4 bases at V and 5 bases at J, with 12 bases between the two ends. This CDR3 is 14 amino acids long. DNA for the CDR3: TGTGCCAGCAGCCTAGAGAGCGCTCACAATGAGCAGTTCTTC. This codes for CASSLESAHNEQFF.

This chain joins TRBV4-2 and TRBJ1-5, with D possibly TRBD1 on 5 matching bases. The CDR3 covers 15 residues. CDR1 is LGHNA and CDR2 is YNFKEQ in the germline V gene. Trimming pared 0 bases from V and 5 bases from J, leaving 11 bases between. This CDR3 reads CASSQDGQGHQPQHF. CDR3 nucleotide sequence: TGTGCCAGCAGCCAAGACGGTCAGGGCCATCAGCCCCAGCATTTT.

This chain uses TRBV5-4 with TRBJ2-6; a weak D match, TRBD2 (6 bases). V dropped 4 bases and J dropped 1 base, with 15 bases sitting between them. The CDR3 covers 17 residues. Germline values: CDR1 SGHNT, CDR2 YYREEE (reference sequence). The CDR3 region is CASSEGLISSGANVLTF. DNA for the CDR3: TGTGCCAGCAGCGAGGGACTGATATCATCTGGGGCCAACGTCCTGACTTTC.